Listed here are 20 T cell receptor beta chains from one sample, sequenced in a study of Ad26.COV2.S vaccination and SARS-CoV-2 variants. As to treatment: around 19 received Ad26.COV2.S at low or high dose, single or two shots; about 5 received placebo; per-sample allocation not given. At day 63 after the first vaccine or placebo injection, samples were drawn. The data were produced by immunoSEQ multiplex PCR, yet TCRdb's version contains in-frame clones alone and is incomplete. This sample has fewer than 400,000 clones, with around 85% found just once. The source was peripheral blood, collected in a trial of Ad26.COV2.S vaccine versus placebo. The receptors stem from a person between 18 and 65 years old who received the Ad26.COV2.S COVID-19 vaccine or a placebo.

This chain connects TRBV3-1 (or the pseudogene TRBV3-2) to TRBJ1-6, with D unresolved. The CDR3 totals 14 residues. V dropped 5 bases and J dropped 9 bases, with 14 bases sitting between them. The germline gives CDR1 LGHDT, CDR2 YNNKEL (reference sequence). The CDR3 DNA is TGTGCCAGCAGCTCTACGGACGGCCGTTCACCCCTCCACTTT. This sequence encodes CASSSTDGRSPLHF.

The chain combines TRBV19 with TRBJ1-2; D possibly corresponds to TRBD1 (6 bases). The CDR3 sequence is 14 residues long. V gave up 5 bases and J gave up 5 bases, with 15 bases separating them. The V gene's germline CDR1 is LNHDA and CDR2 SQIVND (reference sequence). The DNA for the CDR3 is TGTGCCAGTAGTCCTCAGGGGTCTTGGTATGGCTACACCTTC. It codes for CASSPQGSWYGYTF.

The V gene is TRBV11-2, the J gene TRBJ2-3; possible D gene TRBD2, 5 bases. V lost 5 bases to trimming and J lost 1 base, with 19 bases between them. This CDR3 region has 17 residues. Germline V lookup: CDR1 SGHAT, CDR2 FQNNGV. The CDR3 protein is CASSPRSAGWGTDTQYF. In nucleotides, the CDR3 is TGTGCCAGCAGCCCCAGGTCGGCGGGCTGGGGCACAGATACGCAGTATTTT.

The gene calls are TRBV19 and TRBJ2-4; weak D call: TRBD2 (7 bases). Trimming took 7 bases from V and 8 from J, leaving 21 bases between them. From germline, CDR1 is LNHDA and CDR2 SQIVND (reference sequence). This CDR3 has 15 residues. Here the CDR3 reads CASTLAGRGTYIQYF. For the CDR3, the DNA is TGTGCCAGTACCTTGGCCGGGCGGGGGACATACATTCAGTACTTC.

The J gene is TRBJ1-2, the V gene TRBV2; D is uncertain. The ends were cut back, 6 bases at V and 8 bases at J, with 10 bases in the middle. This CDR3 has 11 amino acids. Germline V CDR1 and CDR2: SNHLY, FYNNEI. The CDR3 region is CASREWTGYTF. The CDR3 bases are TGTGCCAGCAGGGAGTGGACGGGCTACACCTTC.

The chain employs TRBV7-9 and TRBJ2-2; D call uncertain. Germline CDR1 SEHNR, CDR2 FQNEAQ (reference sequence). CDR3 size: 12 residues. Between the trimmed V and J ends, which lost 4 bases and 5 bases, there was a span of 5 bases. CDR3 amino acids: CASSYDTGELFF. The CDR3 bases are TGTGCCAGCAGCTATGATACCGGGGAGCTGTTTTTT.

V is TRBV6-6 and J is TRBJ2-7; D perhaps matches TRBD2 (6 bases). Trimming shortened V by 6 bases and J by 1 base, and 16 bases separated the two germline ends. The CDR3 is 15 residues long. Germline values: CDR1 MNHNY, CDR2 SVGAGI (reference sequence). The CDR3 DNA is TGTGCCAGCAGCCCTTTGGGGGGTATGTCCTACGAGCAGTACTTC. It encodes CASSPLGGMSYEQYF.

J is TRBJ2-5 and V is TRBV24-1, with 8 positions matching TRBD2. Looked up from germline, CDR1 is KGHDR and CDR2 is SFDVKD. V lost 2 bases and J lost 5; bases outside the gene matches: 6. There are 15 residues in the CDR3. CDR3 DNA: TGTGCCACCAGTGATTCTCGGGGGGGGCAGGAGACCCAGTACTTC. It translates to CATSDSRGGQETQYF.

This clone has only one observation. The chain recombines TRBV6-5 with TRBJ1-1, with D perhaps TRBD1 (6 bases). Germline V CDR1 and CDR2: MNHEY, SVGAGI. CDR3 length equals 14 residues. Trimming left V 6 bases short and J 5 bases short, with 16 bases between. DNA of the CDR3: TGTGCCAGCAGCGTTCCGGACAGTAGGACTGAAGCTTTCTTT. It encodes CASSVPDSRTEAFF.

The rearrangement links TRBV3-1 (or the pseudogene TRBV3-2) to TRBJ2-5, with a weak D call TRBD2 (7 bases). V was shortened by 4 bases and J by 5 bases, with 20 bases between the two germline ends. CDR1 is LGHDT and CDR2 is YNNKEL in the germline V gene (reference sequence). CDR3 length equals 16 residues. The CDR3 DNA reads as TGTGCCAGCAGCCCTGGCTTTGGGGGGGCTTCTGAGACCCAGTACTTC. Protein product: CASSPGFGGASETQYF.

V is TRBV6-5 and J is TRBJ2-5, with TRBD2 as a possible D gene (7 bases). V lost 3 bases and J 4 bases, leaving 12 bases between the germline ends. The CDR3 is 14 residues long. Germline loops: CDR1 MNHEY, CDR2 SVGAGI. The CDR3 sequence: CASSYWGGTETQYF. The CDR3 bases are TGTGCCAGCAGTTATTGGGGGGGCACAGAGACCCAGTACTTC.

This clone showed up just a few times. The J gene is TRBJ1-2, the V gene TRBV15; 9 bases align to TRBD1. Looked up from germline, CDR1 is LNHNV and CDR2 is YYDKDF (reference sequence). The CDR3 has 14 residues. V gave up 3 bases and J gave up 3 bases; unmatched junction bases: 2. CDR3 sequence reads: CATSRGQGDYGYTF. Written as DNA, the CDR3 is TGTGCCACCAGCAGGGGACAGGGCGACTATGGCTACACCTTC.

The rearrangement uses TRBV12-3 or TRBV12-4 and TRBJ2-1, with TRBD2 matching 9 bases. There are 12 residues in the CDR3. V was pared by 5 bases and J by 10 bases, with 3 bases of the junction left unmatched. The CDR3 here is CASSGTSGEQFF. DNA of the CDR3: TGTGCCAGCAGTGGAACTAGCGGGGAGCAGTTCTTC.

This chain connects TRBV6-2 or TRBV6-3 to TRBJ1-5; TRBD1 matches at 12 bases. The CDR3 covers 15 residues. Germline V gives CDR1 MNHEY, CDR2 SVGEGT. After removal of 6 bases from V and 3 bases from J, the junction contained 3 bases not matched to a gene. The CDR3 bases are TGTGCCAGCAGCGGGACAGGGGGCAACAATCAGCCCCAGCATTTT. Translation gives CASSGTGGNNQPQHF.

The chain combines TRBV19 with TRBJ1-2; possibly TRBD1 for D (5 bases). V lost 6 bases to trimming and J lost 8 bases, with 10 bases between them. CDR1 and CDR2 (germline): LNHDA, SQIVND (reference sequence). This CDR3 contains 11 residues. As DNA, the CDR3 is TGTGCCAGTAGCAGGGCGCGCGGCTACACCTTC. Translated, it gives CASSRARGYTF.

The genes are TRBV14 and TRBJ1-1, with D perhaps matching TRBD1 (5 bases). The V and J ends lost 3 bases and 5 bases respectively, with 13 bases between them. CDR1 SGHDN and CDR2 FVKESK come from the germline V gene. The length of the CDR3 is 14 residues. CDR3 bases: TGTGCCAGCAGCCAGGCCGGGGGGGGAACTGAAGCTTTCTTT. Amino acid sequence: CASSQAGGGTEAFF.

The rearrangement links TRBV15 to TRBJ2-7; tentatively, D is TRBD1 (7 bases). Trimming took off 0 bases at V and 5 bases at J, with 14 bases between the two ends. Germline CDR1 is LNHNV and CDR2 is YYDKDF (reference sequence). This CDR3 contains 15 residues. The CDR3 sequence is CATSREYDREDEQYF. Written as DNA, the CDR3 is TGTGCCACCAGCAGAGAATATGACAGGGAGGACGAGCAGTACTTC.

This chain uses TRBV7-9 with TRBJ1-6, with TRBD1 identical over 9 bases. Germline V lookup: CDR1 SEHNR, CDR2 FQNEAQ (reference sequence). Trimming cost V 3 bases and J 7 bases; bases outside gene matches: 4. The CDR3 covers 15 residues. Here the CDR3 reads CASSFEGTGNSPLHF. The CDR3 region has the DNA TGTGCCAGCAGCTTCGAAGGGACAGGGAATTCACCCCTCCACTTT.

This clone was observed once. The V call is TRBV15, the J call TRBJ2-7; D possibly corresponds to TRBD1 (6 bases). V lost 5 bases and J lost 4, with 12 bases in between. CDR1 is LNHNV and CDR2 is YYDKDF in the germline V gene (reference sequence). The CDR3 is 13 residues long. The CDR3 sequence: CATSSGTTYEQYF. In DNA form, the CDR3 reads TGTGCCACCAGCTCCGGGACAACTTACGAGCAGTACTTC.

The V gene is TRBV20-1, the J gene TRBJ2-1, with 7 bases matching TRBD2. Germline V gene sequence: CDR1 DFQATT, CDR2 SNEGSKA (reference sequence). CDR3 length: 11 residues. Trimming removed 0 bases from V and 10 bases from J; junction bases left unmatched: 0. Here the CDR3 DNA reads TGCAGTGCTAGAGAGCGGGGGGAGCAGTTCTTC. This codes for CSARERGEQFF.